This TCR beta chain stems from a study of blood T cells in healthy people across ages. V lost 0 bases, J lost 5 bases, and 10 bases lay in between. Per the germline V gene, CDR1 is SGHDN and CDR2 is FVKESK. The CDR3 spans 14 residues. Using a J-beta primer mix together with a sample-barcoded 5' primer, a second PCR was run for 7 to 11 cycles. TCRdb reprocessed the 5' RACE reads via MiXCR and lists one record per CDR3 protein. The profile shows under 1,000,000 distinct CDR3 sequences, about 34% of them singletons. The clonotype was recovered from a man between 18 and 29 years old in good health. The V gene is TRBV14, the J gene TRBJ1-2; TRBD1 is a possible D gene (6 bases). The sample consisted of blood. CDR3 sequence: CASSQDGGDYGYTF. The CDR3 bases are TGTGCCAGCAGCCAAGATGGGGGCGATTATGGCTACACCTTC.